This entry describes one TCR beta chain. Its antigen remains undetermined. Qualities for individual bases were not recorded, and no much larger clone is one base off. The sample originates from a study of OX40 agonist ivuxolimab in advanced cancers. Notes on the research overall: Ivuxolimab was a fully human IgG2 agonistic monoclonal antibody targeting the costimulatory receptor OX40 (CD134). Intravenous ivuxolimab was administered to patients every 2 weeks at six dose levels: 0.01, 0.1, 0.3, 1.5, 3 and 10 mg/kg. Of the approximately 50 dose-escalation patients, hepatocellular carcinoma was present in approximately 20, melanoma in roughly 15, renal cell carcinoma in 9 and head and neck cancer in 9. In the dose-escalation cohort, approximately 82% of patients were male, and the mean age was roughly 60 years with a range of about 20 to 80. Patients were allowed to have had prior anti-PD-1, anti-PD-L1 or anti-CTLA-4 therapy, and 30% to 40% of the dose-escalation patients had been treated with checkpoint inhibitors. Partial responses occurred in three dose-escalation patients: two with cutaneous melanoma and one with hepatocellular carcinoma. Peripheral TCRbeta sequencing aimed to test whether ivuxolimab altered TCR sequence diversity and caused clonal T-cell expansion. The paper covers the monotherapy dose-escalation part of the phase I ivuxolimab trial, which included N ≈ 57 patients. General conclusions and limits of the study: After ivuxolimab, more expanded clones were found on average in CD8+ T cells than in CD4+ T cells. In the 0.1-3.0 mg/kg groups, partial responders had among the lowest normalized peripheral clonal expansion, particularly in CD8+ T cells. Which antigens the clonally expanded peripheral T cells were specific for was not determined. At doses of 0.1 to 3.0 mg/kg, clonal expansion of both CD4+ and CD8+ blood T cells was observed from baseline to week 6. Low levels of normalized T-cell clonal expansion were also seen in some patients who did not respond.

Taken from the germline V gene (reference sequence), the CDR1 and CDR2 loops are LNHDA and SQIVND. For this chain, trimming is 1 base at the V end and 7 bases at the J end, and the number of junction bases without a gene match is 11. The CDR3, cysteine through phenylalanine, is 17 amino acids long. Kept here is only the CDR3 DNA, which spans 51 bases and is read in frame from base 1. To sequence the TCRbeta CDR3 region, genomic DNA was isolated from the sorted cells. The immunoSEQ Assay was used to sequence the TCRbeta CDR3 regions. Imported from immuneACCESS, the table was reduced by TCRdb to in-frame sequences with V and J called. These copies leave out some clones; in studies compared against another copy, an unresolved V gene accounts for under half, and the cause of the remainder is not known. The sample yields approximately 94,000 clones; 80% to 95% were counted once. The ten most abundant clones make up under 0.65% of the sample.

Patients with autoimmune disease history or receiving systemic immunosuppression were excluded from the trial. In every dose cohort, peripheral blood was drawn for TCR sequencing at baseline, cycle 4 day 1, and cycle 7 day 1. The samples were drawn from a first-in-human, open-label, multicenter phase I dose-escalation trial of ivuxolimab. Adults with locally advanced or metastatic head and neck squamous cell, hepatocellular, melanoma or renal cell carcinoma were enrolled in the trial. Before TCR sequencing, CD4+ and CD8+ T cells were separately sorted from peripheral blood. Rearrangement joined TRBV19 to TRBJ2-7, with 12 central nucleotides matching TRBD2. Sequences were derived from CD4+ or CD8+ T cells sorted from blood, sampled in a trial of the OX40 agonist ivuxolimab. The receptor was derived from an adult with an advanced solid tumor such as melanoma, head and neck, liver or kidney cancer. The CDR3 reads CASSIVMTSGSMGEQYF. The sequenced DNA: TGTGCCAGTAGTATAGTTATGACTAGCGGGAGTATGGGGGAGCAGTACTTC.